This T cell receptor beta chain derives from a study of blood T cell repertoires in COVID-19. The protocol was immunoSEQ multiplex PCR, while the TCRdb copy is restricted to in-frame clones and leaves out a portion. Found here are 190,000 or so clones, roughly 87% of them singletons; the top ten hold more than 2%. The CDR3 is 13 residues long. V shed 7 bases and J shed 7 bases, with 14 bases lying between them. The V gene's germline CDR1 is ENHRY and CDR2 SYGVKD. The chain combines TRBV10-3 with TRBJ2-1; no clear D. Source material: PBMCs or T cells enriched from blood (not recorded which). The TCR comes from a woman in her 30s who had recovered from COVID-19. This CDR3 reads CAITSGLENEQFF. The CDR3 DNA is TGTGCCATCACCTCGGGTCTAGAGAATGAGCAGTTCTTC.